This TCR beta chain stems from a study of lymphopenia after photon versus proton radiotherapy. This clone was observed a handful of times. The antigen is unknown. TCRdb's table, derived via immunoSEQ multiplex PCR, lists solely in-frame clones and lacks some. In the table there are 43,000 or so clones, over 75% of which are singletons. General study results and limits: Relative stability marked proton patients; photon patients lost diversity and naive cells. Post-nadir diversity loss with photons came from oligoclonal expansion, particularly CD8+ Temra cells.

The trim removed 4 bases at V and 3 bases at J, leaving 6 bases unmatched. The CDR3 sequence is 15 residues long. Germline V gene lookup returns CDR1 SNHLY and CDR2 FYNNEI. The sequence came from a man in his forties with gastric cancer. V is TRBV2 and J is TRBJ1-5; TRBD1 matches at 7 bases. Here the sequenced sample was peripheral blood, taken from a patient treated with photon-based radiotherapy. CDR3 sequence (DNA): TGTGCCAGCAGTGGACAGGGAGGGGTCAATCAGCCCCAGCATTTT. Protein sequence: CASSGQGGVNQPQHF. The entire variable domain, with the rest obtained from reference TRBV2 and TRBJ1-5, is as follows: EPEVTQTPSHQVTQMGQEVILRCVPISNHLYFYWYRQILGQKVEFLVSFYNNEISEKSEIFDDQFSVERPDGSNFTLKIRSTKLEDSAMYFCASSGQGGVNQPQHFGDGTRLSIL.